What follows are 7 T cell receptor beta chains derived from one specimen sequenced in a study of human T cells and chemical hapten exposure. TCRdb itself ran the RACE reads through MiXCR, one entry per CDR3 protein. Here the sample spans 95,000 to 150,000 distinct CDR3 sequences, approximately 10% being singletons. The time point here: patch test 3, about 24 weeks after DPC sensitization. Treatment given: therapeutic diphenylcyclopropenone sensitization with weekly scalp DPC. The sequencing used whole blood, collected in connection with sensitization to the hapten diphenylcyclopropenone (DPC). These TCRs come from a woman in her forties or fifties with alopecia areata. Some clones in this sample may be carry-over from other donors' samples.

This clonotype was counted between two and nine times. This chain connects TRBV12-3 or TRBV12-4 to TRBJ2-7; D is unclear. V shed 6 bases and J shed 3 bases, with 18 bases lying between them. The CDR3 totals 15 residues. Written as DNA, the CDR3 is TGTGCCAGCAGGCCGACACCCCGGTCCATCTACGAGCAGTACTTC. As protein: CASRPTPRSIYEQYF.

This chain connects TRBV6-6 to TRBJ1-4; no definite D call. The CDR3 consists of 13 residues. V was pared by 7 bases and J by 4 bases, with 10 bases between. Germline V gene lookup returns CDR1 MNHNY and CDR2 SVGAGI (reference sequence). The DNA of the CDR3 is TGTGCCAGCAACGGCAGAAGTAATGAAAAACTGTTTTTT. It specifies CASNGRSNEKLFF.

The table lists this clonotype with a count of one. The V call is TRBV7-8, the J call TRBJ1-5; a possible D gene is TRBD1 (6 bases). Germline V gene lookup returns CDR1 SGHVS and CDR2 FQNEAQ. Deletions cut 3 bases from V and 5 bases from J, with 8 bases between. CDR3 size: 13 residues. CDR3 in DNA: TGTGCCAGCAGCTTGGGGGGCTATCAGCCCCAGCATTTT. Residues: CASSLGGYQPQHF. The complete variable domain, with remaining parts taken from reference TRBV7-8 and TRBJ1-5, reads GAGVSQSPRYKVAKRGQDVALRCDPISGHVSLFWYQQALGQGPEFLTYFQNEAQLDKSGLPSDRFFAERPEGSVSTLKIQRTQQEDSAVYLCASSLGGYQPQHFGDGTRLSIL.

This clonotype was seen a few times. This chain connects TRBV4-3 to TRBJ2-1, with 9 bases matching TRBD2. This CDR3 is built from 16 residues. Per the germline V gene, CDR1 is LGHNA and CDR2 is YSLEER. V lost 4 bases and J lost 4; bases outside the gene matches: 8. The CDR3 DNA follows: TGCGCCAGCAGCCGAATGTTACTAGCGGGTTACAATGAGCAGTTCTTC. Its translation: CASSRMLLAGYNEQFF.

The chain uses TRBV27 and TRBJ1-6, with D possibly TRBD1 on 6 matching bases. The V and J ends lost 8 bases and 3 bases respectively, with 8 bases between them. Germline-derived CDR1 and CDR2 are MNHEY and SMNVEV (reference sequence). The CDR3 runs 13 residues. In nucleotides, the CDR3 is TGTGCCAGCCTAGGGGGCTATAATTCACCCCTCCACTTT. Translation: CASLGGYNSPLHF.

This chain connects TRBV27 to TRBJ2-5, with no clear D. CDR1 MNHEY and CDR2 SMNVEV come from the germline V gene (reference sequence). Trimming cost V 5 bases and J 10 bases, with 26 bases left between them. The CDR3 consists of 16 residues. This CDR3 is CASSPESGTPTWIQYF. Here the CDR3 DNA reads TGTGCCAGCAGTCCGGAGTCCGGTACCCCGACATGGATCCAGTACTTC.

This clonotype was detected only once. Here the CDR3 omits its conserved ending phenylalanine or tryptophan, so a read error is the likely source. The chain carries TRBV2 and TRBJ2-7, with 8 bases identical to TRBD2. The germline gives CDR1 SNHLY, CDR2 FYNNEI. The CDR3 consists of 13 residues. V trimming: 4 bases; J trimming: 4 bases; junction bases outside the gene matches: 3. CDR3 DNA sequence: TGTGCCAGCAGTGGTAGCGGGGAATACGAGCAGTACTCC. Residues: CASSGSGEYEQYS.